This T cell receptor beta chain was sequenced during a study of blood T cell repertoires in COVID-19. About the study: COVID-19 samples from acute and convalescent phases originated in the United States, Italy and Spain. Sample material is recorded as cDNA or gDNA derived from T cells, B-cell-depleted T cells, or PBMCs.

Measured with immunoSEQ multiplex PCR; TCRdb has only the in-frame clones, and not every one. The sample shows roughly 120,000 clones, roughly 83% of them seen only once. Germline V gene sequence: CDR1 SGHAT, CDR2 FQNNGV. The CDR3 totals 13 residues. V gave up 2 bases and J gave up 3 bases, with 8 bases separating them. The chain couples TRBV11-2 to TRBJ2-7; D call uncertain. The source material was peripheral blood. The clonotype was recovered from a woman of 80 years or more with acute or convalescent COVID-19. CDR3 residues: CASSLHSLYEQYF. CDR3 DNA: TGTGCCAGCAGCTTACACAGTCTCTACGAGCAGTACTTC.